These 4 T cell receptor beta chains were sequenced from one sample in a study of blood T cell repertoires in COVID-19. Data came from immunoSEQ multiplex PCR; TCRdb stores just in-frame clones and leaves some out. The sample holds around 300,000 clones, 85% to 90% seen once. Sequenced: peripheral blood. These receptors originate from a woman aged 45 to 65 with active or convalescent COVID-19.

Here the CDR3 reads CASSFSGSLGEQYF. CDR3 nucleotides: TGTGCCAGCAGCTTTTCCGGGAGTCTGGGGGAGCAGTACTTC. This rearrangement joins TRBV7-2 to TRBJ2-7, with D possibly being TRBD2 (6 bases). V lost 3 bases and J 7 bases, leaving 16 bases between the germline ends. The CDR3 is made up of 14 amino acids. Germline V gene lookup returns CDR1 SGHTA and CDR2 FQGNSA.

The chain couples TRBV12-3 or TRBV12-4 to TRBJ1-1; D is unresolved. Trimming pared 4 bases from V and 1 base from J, leaving 4 bases between. The CDR3 extends over 12 amino acids. CDR3 nucleotides: TGTGCCAGCAGTTCACAGAACACTGAAGCTTTCTTT. Translated, it gives CASSSQNTEAFF.

The rearrangement links TRBV5-1 to TRBJ1-5; D is unclear. The CDR3 runs to 14 residues. The V gene lost 4 bases and the J gene lost 3 bases, with 11 bases spanning the gap. Germline assignment: CDR1 SGHRS and CDR2 YFSETQ. The CDR3 DNA sequence: TGCGCCAGCAGCCCGACTGCGTCCAATCAGCCCCAGCATTTT. Residues: CASSPTASNQPQHF.

The chain carries TRBV5-4 and TRBJ1-2, with 7 nucleotides matching TRBD1. The V gene's germline CDR1 is SGHNT and CDR2 YYREEE (reference sequence). The J segment lost 3 bases and the V segment lost 3 bases, leaving 5 bases of the junction unmatched. The length of the CDR3 is 14 residues. CDR3 nucleotides: TGTGCCAGCAGCTCCCCAACAGGGGACTATGGCTACACCTTC. Its protein product is CASSSPTGDYGYTF.